This TCR beta chain was sequenced during a study of blood T cell repertoires in COVID-19. Study background: Donors in the United States, Italy and Spain gave samples during acute or convalescent COVID-19. Nucleic acid was either cDNA or gDNA, and it came from T cells, B-cell-depleted T cells, or PBMCs.

Original methodology: Nucleated cell number was recorded as an estimate derived from reference gene primer amplification. The table came from immunoSEQ multiplex PCR; TCRdb's copy has only in-frame clones and leaves some out. V and J calls and clone size are those listed in that table; D and trimming were worked out from the DNA. The sample shows some 38,000 clones, approximately 78% of them seen only once. The CDR3 has 12 amino acids. V was clipped by 5 bases and J by 8 bases, with 9 bases between them. The V gene's germline CDR1 is MDHEN and CDR2 SYDVKM. This rearrangement joins TRBV28 to TRBJ2-2, with a tentative D call TRBD2 (6 bases). This TCR was recovered from a man aged 55 to 69 in a cohort sampled during active COVID-19. The specimen sequenced was peripheral blood. The CDR3 protein is CASSPRGGELFF. The CDR3 DNA sequence: TGTGCCAGCAGTCCCCGGGGGGGGGAGCTGTTTTTT.